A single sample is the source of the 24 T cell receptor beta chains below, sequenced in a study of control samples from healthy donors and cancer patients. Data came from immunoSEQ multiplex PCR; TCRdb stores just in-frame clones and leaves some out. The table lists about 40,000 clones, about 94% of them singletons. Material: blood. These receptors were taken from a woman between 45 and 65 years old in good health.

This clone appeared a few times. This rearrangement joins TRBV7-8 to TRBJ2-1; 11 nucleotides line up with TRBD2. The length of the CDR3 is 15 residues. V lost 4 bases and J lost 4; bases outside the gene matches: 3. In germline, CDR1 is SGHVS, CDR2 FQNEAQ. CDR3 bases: TGTGCCAGCAGCTATAGCGGGGGGGGTTACAATGAGCAGTTCTTC. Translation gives CASSYSGGGYNEQFF.

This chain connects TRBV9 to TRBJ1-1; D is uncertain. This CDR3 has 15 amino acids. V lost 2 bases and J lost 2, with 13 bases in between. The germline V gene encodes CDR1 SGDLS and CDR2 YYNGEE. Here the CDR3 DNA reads TGTGCCAGCAGCGTCGGGCCGTCCACCAACACTGAAGCTTTCTTT. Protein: CASSVGPSTNTEAFF.

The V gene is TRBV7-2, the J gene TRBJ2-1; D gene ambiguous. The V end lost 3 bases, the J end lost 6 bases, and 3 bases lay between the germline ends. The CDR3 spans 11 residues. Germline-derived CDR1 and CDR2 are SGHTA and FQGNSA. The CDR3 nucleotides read TGTGCCAGCAGCTTGATCAATGAGCAGTTCTTC. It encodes CASSLINEQFF.

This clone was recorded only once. CDR3 loop: CASSFPQGISYGYTF. CDR3 DNA: TGTGCCAGCAGTTTTCCACAGGGAATCTCCTATGGCTACACCTTC. V gene TRBV28 combines with J gene TRBJ1-2, with D possibly being TRBD1 (6 bases). Germline lookup yields CDR1 MDHEN and CDR2 SYDVKM. V was trimmed by 3 bases and J by 4 bases, leaving 15 bases between them. The CDR3 is 15 residues long.

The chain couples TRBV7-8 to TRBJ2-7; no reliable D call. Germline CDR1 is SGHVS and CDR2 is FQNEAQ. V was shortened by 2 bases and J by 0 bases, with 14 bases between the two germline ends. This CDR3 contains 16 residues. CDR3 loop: CASSLFEPRLSYEQYF. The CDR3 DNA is TGTGCCAGCAGCTTATTTGAACCCCGGCTCTCCTACGAGCAGTACTTC.

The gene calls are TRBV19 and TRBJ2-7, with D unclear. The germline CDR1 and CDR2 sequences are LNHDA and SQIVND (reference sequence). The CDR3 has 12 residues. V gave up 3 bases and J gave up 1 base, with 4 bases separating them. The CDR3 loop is CASSINSYEQYF. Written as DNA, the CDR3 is TGTGCCAGTAGTATCAATTCCTACGAGCAGTACTTC. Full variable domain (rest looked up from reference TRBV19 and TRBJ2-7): DGGITQSPKYLFRKEGQNVTLSCEQNLNHDAMYWYRQDPGQGLRLIYYSQIVNDFQKGDIAEGYSVSREKKESFPLTVTSAQKNPTAFYLCASSINSYEQYFGPGTRLTVT.

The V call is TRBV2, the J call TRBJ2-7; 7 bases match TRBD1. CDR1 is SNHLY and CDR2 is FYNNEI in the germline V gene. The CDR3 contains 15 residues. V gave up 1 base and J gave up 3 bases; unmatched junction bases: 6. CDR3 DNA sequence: TGTGCCAGCAGTGAAGAGACAGGGAATAGCTACGAGCAGTACTTC. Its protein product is CASSEETGNSYEQYF.

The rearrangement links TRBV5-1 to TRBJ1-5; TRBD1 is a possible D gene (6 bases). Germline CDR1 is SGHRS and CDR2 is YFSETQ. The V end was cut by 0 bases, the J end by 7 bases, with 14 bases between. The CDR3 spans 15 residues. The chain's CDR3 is CASSLAGAGDQPQHF. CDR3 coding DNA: TGCGCCAGCAGCTTGGCCGGTGCAGGGGACCAGCCCCAGCATTTT.

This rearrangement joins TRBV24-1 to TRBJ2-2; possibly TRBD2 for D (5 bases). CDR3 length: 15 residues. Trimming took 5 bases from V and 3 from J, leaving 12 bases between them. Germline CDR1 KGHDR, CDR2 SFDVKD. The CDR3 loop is CATSAGADYTGELFF. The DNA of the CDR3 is TGTGCCACCAGTGCTGGAGCGGACTACACCGGGGAGCTGTTTTTT.

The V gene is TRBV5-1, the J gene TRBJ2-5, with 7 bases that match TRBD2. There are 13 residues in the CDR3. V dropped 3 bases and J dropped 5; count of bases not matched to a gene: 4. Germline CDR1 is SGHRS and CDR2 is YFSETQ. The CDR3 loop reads CASSSIGGETQYF. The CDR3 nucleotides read TGCGCCAGCAGCTCAATCGGGGGGGAGACCCAGTACTTC.

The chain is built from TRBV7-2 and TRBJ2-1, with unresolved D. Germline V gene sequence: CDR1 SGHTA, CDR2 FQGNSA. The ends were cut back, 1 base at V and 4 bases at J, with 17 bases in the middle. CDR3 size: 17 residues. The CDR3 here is CASSLEIRTVWYNEQFF. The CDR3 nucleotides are TGTGCCAGCAGCTTAGAGATACGGACGGTATGGTACAATGAGCAGTTCTTC.

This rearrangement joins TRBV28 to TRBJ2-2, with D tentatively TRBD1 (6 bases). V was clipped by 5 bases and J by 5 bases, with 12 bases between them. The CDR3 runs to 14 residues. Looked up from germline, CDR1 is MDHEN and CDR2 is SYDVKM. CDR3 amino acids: CASSTGIRTGELFF. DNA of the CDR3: TGTGCCAGCAGTACAGGGATCAGGACCGGGGAGCTGTTTTTT.

The CDR3 loop is CASRGTGLNEQYF. CDR3 bases: TGTGCCAGCAGGGGGACAGGGCTGAACGAGCAGTACTTC. The V call is TRBV27, the J call TRBJ2-7, with 9 bases fitting TRBD1. The CDR3 has 13 amino acids. V was clipped by 6 bases and J by 5 bases; unmatched bases: 5. Germline lookup yields CDR1 MNHEY and CDR2 SMNVEV (reference sequence).

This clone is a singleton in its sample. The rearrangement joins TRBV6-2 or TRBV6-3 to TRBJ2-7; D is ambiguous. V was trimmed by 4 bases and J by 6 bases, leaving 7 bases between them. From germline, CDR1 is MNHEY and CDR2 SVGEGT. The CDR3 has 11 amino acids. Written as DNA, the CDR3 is TGTGCCAGCAGTTTCCTTCGCGAGCAGTACTTC. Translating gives CASSFLREQYF.

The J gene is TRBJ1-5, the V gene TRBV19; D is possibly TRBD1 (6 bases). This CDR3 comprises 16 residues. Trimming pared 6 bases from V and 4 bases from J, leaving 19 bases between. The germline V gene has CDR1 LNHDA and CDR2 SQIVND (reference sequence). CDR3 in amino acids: CASRTARTEDNQPQHF. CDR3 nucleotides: TGTGCCAGTAGGACTGCACGGACAGAGGATAATCAGCCCCAGCATTTT.

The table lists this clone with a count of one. The CDR3 loop is CASSPNQETQYF. In DNA, the CDR3 is TGTGCCAGCAGCCCGAACCAAGAGACCCAGTACTTC. The V gene is TRBV7-2, the J gene TRBJ2-5; D not resolved. V shed 5 bases and J shed 0 bases, with 4 bases lying between them. Per germline, CDR1 SGHTA and CDR2 FQGNSA. The length of the CDR3 is 12 residues.

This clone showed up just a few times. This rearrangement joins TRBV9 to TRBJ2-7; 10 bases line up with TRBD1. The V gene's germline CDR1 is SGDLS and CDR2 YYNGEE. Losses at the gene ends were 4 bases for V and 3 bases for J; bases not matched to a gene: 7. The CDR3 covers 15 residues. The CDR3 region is CASSRQGATIYEQYF. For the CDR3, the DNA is TGTGCCAGCAGCCGACAGGGGGCGACGATCTACGAGCAGTACTTC.

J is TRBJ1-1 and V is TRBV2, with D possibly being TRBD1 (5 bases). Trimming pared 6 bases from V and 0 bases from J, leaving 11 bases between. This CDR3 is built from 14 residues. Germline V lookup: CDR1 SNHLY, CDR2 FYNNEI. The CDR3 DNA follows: TGTGCCAGCAGCCCCTTGGGGGTGAACACTGAAGCTTTCTTT. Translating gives CASSPLGVNTEAFF.

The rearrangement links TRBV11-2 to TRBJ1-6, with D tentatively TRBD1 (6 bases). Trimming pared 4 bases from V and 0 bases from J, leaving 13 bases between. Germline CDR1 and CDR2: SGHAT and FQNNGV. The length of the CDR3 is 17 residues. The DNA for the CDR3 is TGTGCCAGCAGCTGGGACACGCCGAGCTCCTATAATTCACCCCTCCACTTT. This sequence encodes CASSWDTPSSYNSPLHF.

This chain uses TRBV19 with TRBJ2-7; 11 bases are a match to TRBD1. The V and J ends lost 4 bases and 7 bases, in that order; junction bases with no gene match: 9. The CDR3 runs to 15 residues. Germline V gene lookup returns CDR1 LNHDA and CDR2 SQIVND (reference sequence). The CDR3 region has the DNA TGTGCCAGTAGTACTGGGACAGGGGGAGGAAGGGAGCAGTACTTC. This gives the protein CASSTGTGGGREQYF.

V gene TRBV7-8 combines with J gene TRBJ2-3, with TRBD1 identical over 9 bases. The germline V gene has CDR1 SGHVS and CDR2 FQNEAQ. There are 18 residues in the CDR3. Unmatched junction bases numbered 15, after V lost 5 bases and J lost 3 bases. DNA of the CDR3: TGTGCCAGCAGCGTAACAACATCCGGGACAGGGTCTACAGATACGCAGTATTTT. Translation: CASSVTTSGTGSTDTQYF. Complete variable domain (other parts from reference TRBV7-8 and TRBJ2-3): GAGVSQSPRYKVAKRGQDVALRCDPISGHVSLFWYQQALGQGPEFLTYFQNEAQLDKSGLPSDRFFAERPEGSVSTLKIQRTQQEDSAVYLCASSVTTSGTGSTDTQYFGPGTRLTVL.

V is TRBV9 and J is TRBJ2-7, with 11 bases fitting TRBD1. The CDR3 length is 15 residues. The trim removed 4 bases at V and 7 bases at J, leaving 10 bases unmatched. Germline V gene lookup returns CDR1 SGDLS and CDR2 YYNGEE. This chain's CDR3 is CASSKSGQGVREQYF. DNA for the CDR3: TGTGCCAGCAGCAAGTCGGGACAGGGGGTTCGGGAGCAGTACTTC. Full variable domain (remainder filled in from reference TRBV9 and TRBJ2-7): DSGVTQTPKHLITATGQRVTLRCSPRSGDLSVYWYQQSLDQGLQFLIQYYNGEERAKGNILERFSAQQFPDLHSELNLSSLELGDSALYFCASSKSGQGVREQYFGPGTRLTVT.

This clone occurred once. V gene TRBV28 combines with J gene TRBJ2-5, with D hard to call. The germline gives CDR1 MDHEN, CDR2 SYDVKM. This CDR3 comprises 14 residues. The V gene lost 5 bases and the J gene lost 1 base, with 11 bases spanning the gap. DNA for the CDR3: TGTGCCAGCAGTCCCCGCAATAGCCAAGAGACCCAGTACTTC. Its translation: CASSPRNSQETQYF.

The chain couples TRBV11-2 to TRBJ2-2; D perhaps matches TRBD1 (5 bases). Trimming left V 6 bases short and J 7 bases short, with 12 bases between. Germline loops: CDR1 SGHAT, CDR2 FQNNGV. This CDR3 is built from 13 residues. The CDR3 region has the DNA TGTGCCAGCAGAACGACAGTCTACGGGGAGCTGTTTTTT. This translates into CASRTTVYGELFF.